This is a list of T cell receptor beta chains from one sample in a study of post-analysis software for immune sequencing data. MiXCR, applied by TCRdb to the PCR reads, yields one record per CDR3 protein. Here the sample spans 820,000 or so distinct CDR3 sequences, roughly 58% being singletons. The sample was blood. These receptor sequences come from a girl aged 10 to 17 with multiple sclerosis. Both conserved end residues are part of each CDR3. A D gene is named only where the DNA matches it firmly. A clone size is listed for some rows: how often the clone was seen (once, few, many), or a class if it is expanded.

clone size: .
D gene: TRBD2
J gene: TRBJ2-5
V gene: TRBV24-1
CDR3 protein: CATSDPSGSSETQYF
CDR3 DNA: TGTGCCACCAGTGATCCGAGCGGGAGCTCAGAGACCCAGTACTTC

clone size: once
D gene: .
J gene: TRBJ2-2
V gene: TRBV7-3
CDR3 protein: CASSTQGPGELFF
CDR3 DNA: TGTGCCAGCAGCACCCAGGGACCCGGGGAGCTGTTTTTT

clone size: few
D gene: TRBD1
J gene: TRBJ2-7
V gene: TRBV29-1
CDR3 protein: CSVDHGQGGYEQYF
CDR3 DNA: TGCAGCGTCGACCACGGACAGGGGGGCTACGAGCAGTACTTC

clone size: .
D gene: TRBD2
J gene: TRBJ2-7
V gene: TRBV5-5
CDR3 protein: CASRPKVGFTAGAYEQYF
CDR3 DNA: TGTGCCAGCAGACCGAAGGTGGGATTTACAGCGGGAGCCTACGAGCAGTACTTC

clone size: few
D gene: .
J gene: TRBJ2-5
V gene: TRBV11-2
CDR3 protein: CASSLGPTYQETQYF
CDR3 DNA: TGTGCCAGCAGCTTAGGGCCTACGTACCAAGAGACCCAGTACTTC

clone size: many
D gene: .
J gene: TRBJ2-5
V gene: TRBV18
CDR3 protein: CASSPYQETQYF
CDR3 DNA: TGCGCCAGCAGCCCGTACCAAGAGACCCAGTACTTC

clone size: .
D gene: .
J gene: TRBJ2-7
V gene: TRBV2
CDR3 protein: CAGKKGSHGYYEQYF
CDR3 DNA: TGTGCCGGAAAGAAGGGGTCCCATGGATACTACGAGCAGTACTTC

clone size: .
D gene: TRBD1
J gene: TRBJ2-1
V gene: TRBV12-3/TRBV12-4
CDR3 protein: CASSFARTGAGEQFF
CDR3 DNA: TGTGCCAGCAGTTTCGCCCGGACAGGGGCAGGTGAGCAGTTCTTC

clone size: once
D gene: .
J gene: TRBJ1-2
V gene: TRBV12-3/TRBV12-4
CDR3 protein: CASSLSARAFGGYTF
CDR3 DNA: TGTGCCAGCAGTTTATCGGCCAGGGCTTTTGGTGGCTACACCTTC

clone size: .
D gene: TRBD1
J gene: TRBJ1-5
V gene: TRBV12-3/TRBV12-4
CDR3 protein: CASSSGQGANNQPQHF
CDR3 DNA: TGTGCCAGCAGTTCCGGACAGGGGGCTAACAATCAGCCCCAGCATTTT

clone size: .
D gene: TRBD2
J gene: TRBJ2-3
V gene: TRBV4-1
CDR3 protein: CASSTPPGTSEDTQYF
CDR3 DNA: TGCGCCAGCAGTACCCCACCAGGGACTAGTGAAGATACGCAGTATTTT

clone size: .
D gene: .
J gene: TRBJ1-1
V gene: TRBV2
CDR3 protein: CASSERGAEAFF
CDR3 DNA: TGTGCCAGCAGTGAGAGGGGGGCTGAAGCTTTCTTT

clone size: few
D gene: TRBD2
J gene: TRBJ2-1
V gene: TRBV7-2
CDR3 protein: CASSPSGGPSYNEQFF
CDR3 DNA: TGTGCCAGCAGCCCTAGCGGGGGGCCTTCCTACAATGAGCAGTTCTTC

clone size: .
D gene: .
J gene: TRBJ2-7
V gene: TRBV6-2/TRBV6-3
CDR3 protein: CASSYSARAYEQYF
CDR3 DNA: TGTGCCAGCAGTTACTCGGCCAGGGCCTACGAGCAGTACTTC

clone size: .
D gene: TRBD1
J gene: TRBJ1-4
V gene: TRBV29-1
CDR3 protein: CSARGQGNEKLFF
CDR3 DNA: TGCAGCGCCCGGGGACAGGGTAATGAAAAACTGTTTTTT

clone size: .
D gene: .
J gene: TRBJ2-3
V gene: TRBV15
CDR3 protein: CATKDSPSTDTQYF
CDR3 DNA: TGTGCCACCAAGGACAGCCCTAGCACAGATACGCAGTATTTT

clone size: .
D gene: .
J gene: TRBJ1-2
V gene: TRBV29-1
CDR3 protein: CSVVGRGQNYGYTF
CDR3 DNA: TGCAGCGTTGTAGGCCGTGGACAGAACTATGGCTACACCTTC

clone size: .
D gene: TRBD1
J gene: TRBJ1-6
V gene: TRBV27
CDR3 protein: CATNLNRGSPLHF
CDR3 DNA: TGTGCCACCAATTTAAACAGGGGTTCACCCCTCCACTTT

clone size: .
D gene: TRBD2
J gene: TRBJ2-7
V gene: TRBV5-1
CDR3 protein: CASSLGGLARNLYEQYF
CDR3 DNA: TGCGCCAGCAGCTTGGGGGGACTAGCGAGGAACCTTTACGAGCAGTACTTC

clone size: .
D gene: TRBD2
J gene: TRBJ2-7
V gene: TRBV6-6
CDR3 protein: CASATSGGFLEQYF
CDR3 DNA: TGTGCCAGCGCGACTAGCGGGGGCTTTTTGGAGCAGTACTTC

clone size: .
D gene: .
J gene: TRBJ2-5
V gene: TRBV19
CDR3 protein: CASSINRLETQYF
CDR3 DNA: TGTGCCAGTAGTATAAACAGGTTGGAGACCCAGTACTTC

clone size: few
D gene: .
J gene: TRBJ2-7
V gene: TRBV7-8
CDR3 protein: CASSFQGPPYYEQYF
CDR3 DNA: TGTGCCAGCAGCTTCCAGGGGCCACCTTACTACGAGCAGTACTTC

clone size: .
D gene: .
J gene: TRBJ2-7
V gene: TRBV28
CDR3 protein: CASSPSTVLTYEQYF
CDR3 DNA: TGTGCCAGCAGCCCTTCGACAGTTCTCACCTACGAGCAGTACTTC

clone size: .
D gene: TRBD2
J gene: TRBJ2-2
V gene: TRBV12-3/TRBV12-4
CDR3 protein: CASSLWQGGTGELFF
CDR3 DNA: TGTGCCAGCAGTTTATGGCAGGGAGGGACCGGGGAGCTGTTTTTT

clone size: many
D gene: .
J gene: TRBJ2-1
V gene: TRBV7-9
CDR3 protein: CASSLGQYNEQFF
CDR3 DNA: TGTGCCAGCAGCCTCGGACAGTACAATGAGCAGTTCTTC

clone size: few
D gene: .
J gene: TRBJ2-5
V gene: TRBV18
CDR3 protein: CASSPGLSGKETQYF
CDR3 DNA: TGTGCCAGCTCACCGGGACTTTCCGGAAAAGAGACCCAGTACTTC

clone size: few
D gene: .
J gene: TRBJ2-5
V gene: TRBV5-6
CDR3 protein: CASSLDGWTQYF
CDR3 DNA: TGTGCCAGCAGCTTGGATGGGTGGACCCAGTACTTC

clone size: .
D gene: .
J gene: TRBJ1-1
V gene: TRBV18
CDR3 protein: CASSPRGLNTEAFF
CDR3 DNA: TGTGCCAGCTCACCCAGGGGACTGAACACTGAAGCTTTCTTT